The next 8 T cell receptor beta chains were all read from a single sample in a study of blood T cell repertoires in COVID-19. Sequenced by immunoSEQ multiplex PCR; TCRdb stores in-frame clones only, minus some. The repertoire has 250,000 to 350,000 clones, roughly 89% of them found once; the top ten carry 8% to 9.5%. Sequences were obtained from PBMCs or T cells enriched from blood (not recorded which). The receptors were gathered from a woman between 18 and 29 years old who had recovered from COVID-19.

The V call is TRBV2, the J call TRBJ2-4; D is undetermined. The CDR3 is made up of 17 amino acids. Per the germline V gene, CDR1 is SNHLY and CDR2 is FYNNEI. With 0 bases removed from V and 0 bases from J, the gap between germline ends came to 12 bases. The DNA for the CDR3 is TGTGCCAGCAGTGAAGCGCTCCAGAGACTAGCCAAAAACATTCAGTACTTC. Protein product: CASSEALQRLAKNIQYF.

The chain joins TRBV10-3 to TRBJ1-6, with 9 bases matching TRBD1. Germline V gene data show CDR1 as ENHRY and CDR2 as SYGVKD. The CDR3 is 15 amino acids. The V segment lost 4 bases and the J segment 10 bases; nucleotides outside the gene matches: 8. The DNA for the CDR3 is TGTGCCATCAGTGGTGGACAGGGGAGTGGATCACCCCTCCACTTT. Translation gives CAISGGQGSGSPLHF.

CDR3 protein: CASSPGGSVYEQYF. DNA for the CDR3: TGTGCCAGTAGCCCCGGGGGTTCGGTCTACGAGCAGTACTTC. This chain connects TRBV19 to TRBJ2-7, with TRBD2 as a possible D gene (6 bases). Per germline, CDR1 LNHDA and CDR2 SQIVND (reference sequence). The V and J ends lost 6 bases and 3 bases respectively, with 15 bases between them. The CDR3 has 14 residues.

The J gene is TRBJ2-1, the V gene TRBV9; TRBD1 might be the D (6 bases). The germline V and J ends were trimmed by 3 bases and 0 bases, with 16 bases remaining between them. The CDR3 has 17 residues. Germline CDR1 SGDLS, CDR2 YYNGEE. The CDR3 sequence is CASSARDNSLSYNEQFF. The CDR3, as DNA: TGTGCCAGCAGCGCCCGGGACAACAGCCTCTCCTACAATGAGCAGTTCTTC.

The V and J genes are TRBV7-2 and TRBJ2-7; a possible D gene is TRBD1 (6 bases). Germline V lookup: CDR1 SGHTA, CDR2 FQGNSA. V lost 9 bases and J lost 7, with 16 bases in between. The CDR3 is made up of 12 amino acids. CDR3 nucleotides: TGTGCCAGTTCATATATCCAGGGGGAGCAGTACTTC. Its translation is CASSYIQGEQYF.

This clone has just one count. The chain recombines TRBV5-4 with TRBJ2-1; 7 bases match TRBD2. From germline, CDR1 is SGHNT and CDR2 YYREEE (reference sequence). The CDR3 sequence is 16 residues long. V dropped 3 bases and J dropped 4; count of bases not matched to a gene: 10. The chain's CDR3 is CASSSSLALAYNEQFF. The CDR3 region has the DNA TGTGCCAGCAGCTCTTCACTAGCGCTAGCGTACAATGAGCAGTTCTTC.

To note about this clone: The sample has other DNA sequences that encode this CDR3 too. The chain carries TRBV2 and TRBJ1-1, with 9 positions matching TRBD1. Germline assignment: CDR1 SNHLY and CDR2 FYNNEI. The trim removed 4 bases at V and 5 bases at J, leaving 2 bases unmatched. The CDR3 spans 13 residues. The CDR3 here is CASSVGQGTEAFF. CDR3 nucleotides: TGTGCCAGCAGTGTCGGACAGGGGACTGAAGCTTTCTTT.

This sequence joins TRBV7-9 and TRBJ1-3; no clear D. Germline V gene sequence: CDR1 SEHNR, CDR2 FQNEAQ (reference sequence). The V gene lost 2 bases and the J gene lost 0 bases, with 5 bases spanning the gap. The CDR3 is made up of 14 amino acids. The CDR3 loop is CASSLFLSGNTIYF. The CDR3 nucleotides are TGTGCCAGCAGCTTATTCCTCTCTGGAAACACCATATATTTT.